Listed here is a single T cell receptor (beta chain). In the original workflow: Estimation of nucleated cell counts was performed using reference gene primer amplification. Libraries were prepared by immunoSEQ multiplex PCR; TCRdb keeps only in-frame clonotypes and omits some of them. Clonal size and the V and J genes are those of that table, whereas D and trimming came from the DNA. The table lists under 250,000 clones, more than 70% of them singletons, with about 18% in the top ten. These data originate in a study of blood T cell repertoires in COVID-19. Study in general: PBMCs, B-cell-depleted T cells, or T cells were the source of the cDNA or gDNA that made up the material.

The CDR3 has 16 residues. Germline lookup yields CDR1 SGDLS and CDR2 YYNGEE. V shed 4 bases, J shed 8 bases, and the junction held 13 bases outside the gene matches. This sequence joins TRBV9 and TRBJ1-2, with 11 bases that match TRBD1. This clonotype was obtained from a man aged 45 to 65 with COVID-19, enrolled during active disease. Material for sequencing was peripheral blood. CDR3 in DNA: TGTGCCAGCAGCATCAGCGGCCGGGACAGGGGGAGAGGCTACACCTTC. This sequence encodes CASSISGRDRGRGYTF.